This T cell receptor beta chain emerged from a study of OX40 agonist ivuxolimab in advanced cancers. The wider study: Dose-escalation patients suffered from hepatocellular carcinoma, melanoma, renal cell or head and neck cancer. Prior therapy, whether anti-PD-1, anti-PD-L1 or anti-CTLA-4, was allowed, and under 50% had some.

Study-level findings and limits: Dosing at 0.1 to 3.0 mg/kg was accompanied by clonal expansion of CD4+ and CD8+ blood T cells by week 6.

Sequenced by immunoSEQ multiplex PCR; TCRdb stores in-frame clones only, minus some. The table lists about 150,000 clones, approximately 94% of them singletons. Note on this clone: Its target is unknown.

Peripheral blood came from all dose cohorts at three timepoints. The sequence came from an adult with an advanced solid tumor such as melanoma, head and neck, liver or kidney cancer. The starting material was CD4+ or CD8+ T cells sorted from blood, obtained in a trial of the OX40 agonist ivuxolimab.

The CDR3 DNA reads TGTGCCACCAGCAGAGATGGGGGGACAGGGAACTCCTACGAGCAGTACTTC. Its translation is CATSRDGGTGNSYEQYF. V gene TRBV15 combines with J gene TRBJ2-7; the match to TRBD1 covers 9 bases. This CDR3 contains 17 residues. The germline V gene encodes CDR1 LNHNV and CDR2 YYDKDF (reference sequence). V gave up 0 bases and J gave up 0 bases; unmatched junction bases: 6.